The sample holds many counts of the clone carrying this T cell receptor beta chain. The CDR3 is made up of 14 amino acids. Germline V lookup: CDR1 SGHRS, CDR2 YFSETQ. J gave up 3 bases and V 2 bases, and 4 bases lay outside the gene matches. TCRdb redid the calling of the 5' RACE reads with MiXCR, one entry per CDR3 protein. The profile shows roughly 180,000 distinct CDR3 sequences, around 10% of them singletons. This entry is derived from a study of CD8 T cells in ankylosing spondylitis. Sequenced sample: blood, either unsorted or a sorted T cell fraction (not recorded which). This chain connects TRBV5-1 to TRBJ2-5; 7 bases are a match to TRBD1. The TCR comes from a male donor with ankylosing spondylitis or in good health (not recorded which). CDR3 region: CASSFQGGEETQYF. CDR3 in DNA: TGCGCCAGCAGCTTCCAAGGGGGCGAAGAGACCCAGTACTTC.